This entry lists 30 T cell receptor beta chains sequenced from one sample in a study of cytomegalovirus exposure and HLA in healthy donors. The PCR made use of 60 Vbeta and 13 Jbeta primers. Assay: immunoSEQ multiplex PCR; the TCRdb copy retains only in-frame clones and omits some. The sample carries about 77,000 clones, 78% recorded once. Sequencing was carried out using PBMCs. The source of these receptors is a man aged 40-50 years in good health and CMV-seronegative.

In the case of this clone: Sequence at one end of the junction differs from germline and may be a read error. J is TRBJ1-4 and V is TRBV7-9; D unresolved. This CDR3 contains 12 residues. The germline V gene has CDR1 SEHNR and CDR2 FQNEAQ (reference sequence). CDR3 loop: CSSSIGERKLFF. CDR3 in DNA: TGTTCCAGCAGCATAGGAGAAAGAAAACTGTTTTTT.

The gene calls are TRBV7-2 and TRBJ1-5; 12 nucleotides align to TRBD1. This CDR3 has 16 residues. Germline V gene data show CDR1 as SGHTA and CDR2 as FQGNSA. J gave up 6 bases and V 4 bases, and 7 bases lay outside the gene matches. CDR3 protein: CASSWTGTGGGQPQHF. In DNA form, the CDR3 reads TGTGCCAGCAGCTGGACCGGGACAGGGGGCGGTCAGCCCCAGCATTTT.

The V call is TRBV2, the J call TRBJ2-6; D is ambiguous. The CDR3 contains 15 residues. The germline CDR1 and CDR2 sequences are SNHLY and FYNNEI. V was trimmed by 3 bases and J by 4 bases, leaving 10 bases between them. The DNA for the CDR3 is TGTGCCAGCAGTGATGAGTTCGCCGGGGCCAACGTCCTGACTTTC. Its protein product is CASSDEFAGANVLTF.

V and J are TRBV19 and TRBJ1-2; 12 nucleotides line up with TRBD1. The trim removed 8 bases at V and 6 bases at J, leaving 10 bases unmatched. The CDR3 has 15 amino acids. The germline V gene has CDR1 LNHDA and CDR2 SQIVND (reference sequence). The CDR3 spells CASAPGTGGMDGYTF. CDR3 nucleotide sequence: TGTGCCAGTGCCCCCGGGACAGGGGGCATGGATGGCTACACCTTC.

V gene TRBV5-1 combines with J gene TRBJ1-1; 7 nucleotides line up with TRBD1. CDR3 length: 14 amino acids. CDR1 is SGHRS, CDR2 YFSETQ, per germline. Trimming cost V 5 bases and J 3 bases; bases outside gene matches: 7. The CDR3 DNA is TGCGCCAGCAGTTCGACAGGGACAGACACTGAAGCTTTCTTT. The encoded protein is CASSSTGTDTEAFF.

The chain employs TRBV29-1 and TRBJ2-7; possible D gene TRBD2, 6 bases. The V gene lost 7 bases and the J gene lost 3 bases, with 16 bases spanning the gap. Germline CDR1 SQVTM, CDR2 ANQGSEA. The CDR3 runs 13 residues. The CDR3 DNA sequence: TGCAGCGCTGGGGGGAGCGGAATCTACGAGCAGTACTTC. This codes for CSAGGSGIYEQYF.

V is TRBV28 and J is TRBJ1-1, with D perhaps TRBD1 (6 bases). V lost 1 base and J 3 bases, leaving 15 bases between the germline ends. This CDR3 has 16 residues. In germline, CDR1 is MDHEN, CDR2 SYDVKM. CDR3 DNA: TGTGCCAGCAGTTTATCAGGGGCCCTGGGGGACACTGAAGCTTTCTTT. This codes for CASSLSGALGDTEAFF. The full variable domain, completed using reference TRBV28 and TRBJ1-1, is DVKVTQSSRYLVKRTGEKVFLECVQDMDHENMFWYRQDPGLGLRLIYFSYDVKMKEKGDIPEGYSVSREKKERFSLILESASTNQTSMYLCASSLSGALGDTEAFFGQGTRLTVV.

The rearrangement joins TRBV7-8 to TRBJ1-2; 7 bases agree with TRBD1. Germline values: CDR1 SGHVS, CDR2 FQNEAQ. V shed 5 bases and J 1 base; nucleotides not matched to a gene: 4. There are 14 residues in the CDR3. CDR3 DNA: TGTGCCAGCAGCGGACGGGACAGTAACTATGGCTACACCTTC. Translating it yields CASSGRDSNYGYTF.

The chain uses TRBV9 and TRBJ1-1; D might be TRBD1 (5 bases). The V end lost 0 bases, the J end lost 7 bases, and 19 bases lay between the germline ends. The CDR3 is made up of 16 amino acids. Germline loops: CDR1 SGDLS, CDR2 YYNGEE. CDR3: CASSVEGTPEFGEAFF. The CDR3 coding sequence is TGTGCCAGCAGCGTAGAAGGGACTCCGGAATTTGGTGAAGCTTTCTTT.

The V and J genes are TRBV28 and TRBJ1-4; 11 nucleotides agree with TRBD1. This CDR3 spans 12 amino acids. Losses at the gene ends were 9 bases for V and 9 bases for J; bases not matched to a gene: 3. CDR1 and CDR2 (germline): MDHEN, SYDVKM. The CDR3 DNA reads as TGTGCCAGTGGGGACAGGGGGAAAAAACTGTTTTTT. This translates into CASGDRGKKLFF.

About this clone: Germline and junction disagree at one end, which may indicate a read error. The J gene is TRBJ2-2, the V gene TRBV6-4, with a possible D match to TRBD1 (6 bases). Germline V gene lookup returns CDR1 MRHNA and CDR2 SNTAGT. This CDR3 has 13 amino acids. The CDR3 region is CASSDRDTGELFF. DNA for the CDR3: TGTGCCAGCAGTGACAGGGACACCGGGGAGCTGTTTTTC.

This chain connects TRBV11-2 to TRBJ1-1, with D perhaps matching TRBD1 (5 bases). CDR1 SGHAT and CDR2 FQNNGV come from the germline V gene. The CDR3 has 14 amino acids. The germline V and J ends were trimmed by 1 base and 11 bases, with 17 bases remaining between them. CDR3 bases: TGTGCCAGCAGCTTAGGGGGGGTTCGGGGGACGGCTTTCTTT. As protein: CASSLGGVRGTAFF.

This clone was seen more than once but under ten times. The V gene is TRBV30, the J gene TRBJ2-7, with 7 bases that match TRBD1. Germline CDR1 reads GTSNPN; CDR2 reads SVGIG (reference sequence). This CDR3 contains 14 residues. V lost 2 bases to trimming and J lost 4 bases; unmatched junction nucleotides: 8. CDR3 in DNA: TGTGCCTGGAGTCCCCCGACAGGGATGTACGAGCAGTACTTC. It translates to CAWSPPTGMYEQYF.

V usage is TRBV15 and J usage is TRBJ1-4, with D tentatively TRBD1 (5 bases). This CDR3 contains 19 residues. Germline assignment: CDR1 LNHNV and CDR2 YYDKDF (reference sequence). V lost 3 bases and J 4 bases, leaving 24 bases between the germline ends. The CDR3 is CATSRDLNILTEHNEKLFF. The DNA of the CDR3 is TGTGCCACCAGCAGGGATCTAAATATCTTGACAGAGCATAATGAAAAACTGTTTTTT.

This chain connects TRBV6-5 to TRBJ2-1; tentative D call: TRBD2 (6 bases). V lost 7 bases and J lost 8, with 18 bases in between. CDR3 size: 14 residues. Germline V gene lookup returns CDR1 MNHEY and CDR2 SVGAGI. This CDR3 is CASTNPGVADEQFF. CDR3 in DNA: TGTGCCAGCACCAACCCGGGGGTGGCCGATGAGCAGTTCTTC.

In regard to this clone: Sequence at one end of the junction differs from germline and may be a read error. The chain recombines TRBV28 with TRBJ2-1, with a tentative D call TRBD2 (7 bases). The germline gives CDR1 MDHEN, CDR2 SYDVKM. CDR3 length: 16 residues. The CDR3 DNA reads TGTGCCAGCAGTCCCCTAGGGGGGGGCTCCCACAATGAGCAGTTCTTC. It yields the protein CASSPLGGGSHNEQFF.

V usage is TRBV18 and J usage is TRBJ1-6; no definite D call. V lost 3 bases, J lost 8 bases, and 11 bases lay in between. Germline CDR1 KGHSH, CDR2 LQKENI. CDR3 size: 14 residues. DNA for the CDR3: TGTGCCAGCTCACCGGGTCCGAGGGATTCACCCCTCCACTTT. This codes for CASSPGPRDSPLHF. Combining the CDR3 with reference TRBV18 and TRBJ1-6 gives the whole variable domain NAGVMQNPRHLVRRRGQEARLRCSPMKGHSHVYWYRQLPEEGLKFMVYLQKENIIDESGMPKERFSAEFPKEGPSILRIQQVVRGDSAAYFCASSPGPRDSPLHFGNGTRLTVT.

DNA for the CDR3: TGTGCCTGGGCCCTCCCGGACAGGGATCTCGAAAAACTGTTTTTT. This sequence encodes CAWALPDRDLEKLFF. V and J are TRBV30 and TRBJ1-4, with 8 nucleotides matching TRBD1. Germline V CDR1 and CDR2: GTSNPN, SVGIG (reference sequence). After removal of 5 bases from V and 8 bases from J, the junction contained 13 bases not matched to a gene. The CDR3 contains 15 residues.

V is TRBV15 and J is TRBJ1-4, with D perhaps matching TRBD1 (5 bases). V was clipped by 7 bases and J by 13 bases, with 19 bases between them. Germline assignment: CDR1 LNHNV and CDR2 YYDKDF (reference sequence). The CDR3 has 13 residues. CDR3 in DNA: TGTGCCACCATCGAGGCGAGGGGAGGAAGACTGTTTTTT. Encoded protein: CATIEARGGRLFF.

This clone was seen a few times. A junction end diverges from the germline sequence, so it may reflect a read error. The chain couples TRBV5-1 to TRBJ2-1; maybe TRBD1 (5 bases). Germline assignment: CDR1 SGHRS and CDR2 YFSETQ. The CDR3 runs 15 residues. In DNA form, the CDR3 reads TGCGCCAGCAGTTTGGACACCCCGAGGTACAATGAGCAGTTCTTC. It translates to CASSLDTPRYNEQFF.

V and J are TRBV7-9 and TRBJ2-3, with a possible D match to TRBD2 (7 bases). CDR3 length: 17 amino acids. Germline V CDR1 and CDR2: SEHNR, FQNEAQ (reference sequence). Trimming cost V 5 bases and J 1 base, with 19 bases left between them. CDR3: CASSPRRGATGTDTQYF. Written as DNA, the CDR3 is TGTGCCAGCAGCCCAAGACGGGGGGCAACTGGCACAGATACGCAGTATTTT.

Points on this clone: At one end the junction does not follow the germline gene, possibly because of a read error. V and J are TRBV4-2 and TRBJ1-5; TRBD1 agrees at 7 bases. This CDR3 comprises 18 residues. Per germline, CDR1 LGHNA and CDR2 YNFKEQ. In DNA, the CDR3 is TGTGCCAGCAGCCAAGAGTATCGACAGGGCCGTCAAGGTCAGCCCCGGCATTTT. It encodes CASSQEYRQGRQGQPRHF.

This chain connects TRBV9 to TRBJ1-1; tentative D call: TRBD1 (5 bases). The V gene lost 4 bases and the J gene lost 4 bases, with 8 bases spanning the gap. Per germline, CDR1 SGDLS and CDR2 YYNGEE. The CDR3 sequence is 12 residues long. CDR3: CASSITGTEAFF. DNA of the CDR3: TGTGCCAGCAGCATTACAGGCACTGAAGCTTTCTTT. The variable domain in full, completed from reference TRBV9 and TRBJ1-1, reads DSGVTQTPKHLITATGQRVTLRCSPRSGDLSVYWYQQSLDQGLQFLIQYYNGEERAKGNILERFSAQQFPDLHSELNLSSLELGDSALYFCASSITGTEAFFGQGTRLTVV.

This clone was counted between two and nine times. V usage is TRBV5-4 and J usage is TRBJ1-4, with 11 bases fitting TRBD1. Looked up from germline, CDR1 is SGHNT and CDR2 is YYREEE (reference sequence). J gave up 6 bases and V 4 bases, and 8 bases lay outside the gene matches. The length of the CDR3 is 16 residues. CDR3 protein: CASSQKPGQGDEKLFF. The CDR3, as DNA: TGTGCCAGCAGCCAGAAACCGGGACAGGGGGATGAAAAACTGTTTTTT.

The genes are TRBV28 and TRBJ1-1; D unclear. Trimming stripped 2 bases from V and 7 bases from J, with 8 bases between. The germline V gene has CDR1 MDHEN and CDR2 SYDVKM. The CDR3 is 12 amino acids. The chain's CDR3 is CASSLTPREAFF. CDR3 nucleotides: TGTGCCAGCAGTTTAACTCCCCGTGAAGCTTTCTTT.

The rearrangement links TRBV25-1 to TRBJ1-2, with D possibly being TRBD1 (5 bases). V lost 3 bases and J lost 8, with 7 bases in between. Per germline, CDR1 MGHDK and CDR2 SYGVNS. The CDR3 length is 11 residues. DNA for the CDR3: TGTGCCAGCAGTGAGGGGCGAGGCTACACCTTC. This encodes CASSEGRGYTF.

This sequence joins TRBV7-9 and TRBJ2-7, with 8 bases identical to TRBD2. The V and J ends lost 8 bases and 3 bases, in that order; junction bases with no gene match: 6. Germline-derived CDR1 and CDR2 are SEHNR and FQNEAQ (reference sequence). CDR3 size: 13 residues. The CDR3 region is CASSREGSYEQYF. The CDR3, as DNA: TGTGCCAGCTCCCGGGAGGGCAGCTACGAGCAGTACTTC. Based on the CDR3 plus reference TRBV7-9 and TRBJ2-7, the full variable domain is DTGVSQNPRHKITKRGQNVTFRCDPISEHNRLYWYRQTLGQGPEFLTYFQNEAQLEKSRLLSDRFSAERPKGSFSTLEIQRTEQGDSAMYLCASSREGSYEQYFGPGTRLTVT.

This clone has just a few counts. J is TRBJ1-1 and V is TRBV18; no clear D. Germline V gene lookup returns CDR1 KGHSH and CDR2 LQKENI. V lost 2 bases to trimming and J lost 1 base, with 8 bases between them. The CDR3 runs to 14 residues. The CDR3 DNA reads as TGTGCCAGCTCACCAGGAAGGAGGAACACTGAAGCTTTCTTT. This gives the protein CASSPGRRNTEAFF.

The J gene is TRBJ2-2, the V gene TRBV18, with 10 bases that match TRBD2. Germline CDR1 reads KGHSH; CDR2 reads LQKENI. This CDR3 comprises 16 residues. V was pared by 1 base and J by 1 base, with 0 bases of the junction left unmatched. The CDR3 sequence: CASSPRTSGNTGELFF. The CDR3 DNA reads TGTGCCAGCTCACCACGGACTAGCGGGAACACCGGGGAGCTGTTTTTT. Full variable domain (rest looked up from reference TRBV18 and TRBJ2-2): NAGVMQNPRHLVRRRGQEARLRCSPMKGHSHVYWYRQLPEEGLKFMVYLQKENIIDESGMPKERFSAEFPKEGPSILRIQQVVRGDSAAYFCASSPRTSGNTGELFFGEGSRLTVL.

This chain uses TRBV19 with TRBJ1-3; possible D gene TRBD1, 6 bases. The germline V gene has CDR1 LNHDA and CDR2 SQIVND (reference sequence). The CDR3 extends over 13 amino acids. Trimming stripped 4 bases from V and 10 bases from J, with 14 bases between. CDR3 sequence (DNA): TGTGCCAGTAGTACACAGGGCCTGAGGACCATATATTTT. Its protein is CASSTQGLRTIYF.